A single sample is the source of the 10 T cell receptor beta chains below, sequenced in a study of PD-1 blockade in classical Hodgkin lymphoma. Time point: cycle 4 day 1 (C4D1), after six to seven weeks of nivolumab. Following autologous stem cell transplantation, relapse occurred in every patient, and exposure to brentuximab vedotin varied. Method: immunoSEQ multiplex PCR; TCRdb's copy keeps in-frame clones and lacks some. The top ten hold over 15% of the sample, which has 75,000 to 95,000 clones, 83% seen once. The sequenced sample was peripheral blood mononuclear cells (PBMCs), obtained before the fourth cycle of nivolumab. The receptors stem from a human donor with classical Hodgkin lymphoma.

The V and J genes are TRBV15 and TRBJ2-1, with 9 bases fitting TRBD2. Germline trimming cut 0 bases from V and 8 bases from J; bases unmatched to any gene: 8. Germline CDR1 and CDR2: LNHNV and YYDKDF (reference sequence). There are 16 residues in the CDR3. The CDR3 loop is CATSRDTREGSDEQFF. CDR3 nucleotide sequence: TGTGCCACCAGCAGAGATACGCGGGAGGGTTCCGATGAGCAGTTCTTC.

This chain joins TRBV6-6 and TRBJ2-5; no reliable D call. Germline CDR1 MNHNY, CDR2 SVGAGI (reference sequence). Trimming left V 11 bases short and J 1 base short, with 14 bases between. The CDR3 loop spans 13 amino acids. The CDR3 nucleotides read TGTGCCTGCAAGCTCCAAGTCCAAGAGACCCAGTACTTC. Its protein product is CACKLQVQETQYF.

The chain is built from TRBV5-4 and TRBJ2-6; D is uncertain. This CDR3 region has 15 residues. Germline V gene sequence: CDR1 SGHNT, CDR2 YYREEE (reference sequence). Trimming took off 4 bases at V and 0 bases at J, with 8 bases between the two ends. DNA of the CDR3: TGTGCCAGCAGCAAGGCCCGCTCTGGGGCCAACGTCCTGACTTTC. As protein: CASSKARSGANVLTF.

This clone has a handful of counts. The chain has TRBV27 and TRBJ1-3; TRBD1 aligns across 7 bases. The CDR3 is made up of 16 amino acids. Germline CDR1 reads MNHEY; CDR2 reads SMNVEV (reference sequence). Unmatched junction bases numbered 8, after V lost 3 bases and J lost 3 bases. The CDR3 loop reads CASSLRGPAYGNTIYF. The CDR3 coding sequence is TGTGCCAGCAGTTTGAGGGGGCCCGCGTATGGAAACACCATATATTTT.

The sample holds one count of this clone. The rearrangement links TRBV20-1 to TRBJ2-3; D is uncertain. V dropped 5 bases and J dropped 2 bases, with 5 bases sitting between them. CDR3 length equals 11 residues. Germline V gene lookup returns CDR1 DFQATT and CDR2 SNEGSKA (reference sequence). The chain's CDR3 is CSADHTDTQYF. The CDR3 nucleotides are TGCAGTGCTGATCACACAGATACGCAGTATTTT.

This clone has just a few counts. The rearrangement uses TRBV5-5 and TRBJ2-1, with D hard to call. The V gene's germline CDR1 is SGHKS and CDR2 YYEKEE (reference sequence). V lost 1 base to trimming and J lost 7 bases, with 15 bases between them. There are 15 residues in the CDR3. The CDR3 DNA reads as TGTGCCAGCAGCTTGTACGAGGATCCCAGGAATGAGCAGTTCTTC. Protein sequence: CASSLYEDPRNEQFF.

The rearrangement joins TRBV4-1 to TRBJ2-2, with D uncertain. The CDR3 has 13 residues. CDR1 is MGHRA, CDR2 YSYEKL, per germline. V lost 4 bases to trimming and J lost 1 base, with 4 bases between them. CDR3 protein: CASSRLNTGELFF. CDR3 DNA sequence: TGCGCCAGCAGCCGCCTGAACACCGGGGAGCTGTTTTTT.

This clone was counted a single time. The V call is TRBV30, the J call TRBJ1-2; unclear D gene. CDR1 is GTSNPN, CDR2 SVGIG, per germline (reference sequence). V lost 5 bases to trimming and J lost 6 bases, with 13 bases between them. CDR3 length: 12 residues. This CDR3 is CAWGWQAHGYTF. CDR3 nucleotide sequence: TGTGCCTGGGGGTGGCAGGCTCATGGCTACACCTTC.

The chain employs TRBV2 and TRBJ2-3, with TRBD1 matching over 8 bases. The CDR3 runs 14 residues. V lost 5 bases, J lost 1 base, and 2 bases stayed unmatched. Germline CDR1 is SNHLY and CDR2 is FYNNEI. This chain's CDR3 is CASSLTGGTDTQYF. In nucleotides, the CDR3 is TGTGCCAGCAGTTTGACAGGGGGCACAGATACGCAGTATTTT. Full variable domain (rest looked up from reference TRBV2 and TRBJ2-3): EPEVTQTPSHQVTQMGQEVILRCVPISNHLYFYWYRQILGQKVEFLVSFYNNEISEKSEIFDDQFSVERPDGSNFTLKIRSTKLEDSAMYFCASSLTGGTDTQYFGPGTRLTVL.

The gene calls are TRBV28 and TRBJ2-3; D gene unclear. CDR3 length: 13 amino acids. Trimming shortened V by 8 bases and J by 7 bases, and 16 bases separated the two germline ends. In germline, CDR1 is MDHEN, CDR2 SYDVKM. CDR3 DNA sequence: TGTGCCAGCGAGACTTACCCCGCGAATACGCAGTATTTT. Amino acid sequence: CASETYPANTQYF.